The 11 T cell receptor beta chains below all came from one sample that was sequenced in a study of blood T cells in healthy people across ages. The second PCR ran roughly 6 to 12 cycles with a sample-barcoded 5' primer and J-beta primers. TCRdb reanalysed the 5' RACE reads using MiXCR and keeps one entry per CDR3 protein. The sample has roughly 700,000 distinct CDR3 sequences, 32% seen once. The sequenced sample consisted of blood. Receptors originate from a woman of 80 years or more in good health.

The chain is built from TRBV27 and TRBJ1-4, with D possibly TRBD1 on 5 matching bases. Germline V gene lookup returns CDR1 MNHEY and CDR2 SMNVEV (reference sequence). The CDR3 extends over 15 amino acids. Trimming shortened V by 8 bases and J by 0 bases, and 13 bases separated the two germline ends. The CDR3 DNA sequence: TGTGCCAGCGGAAGGGACGGTGCAACTAATGAAAAACTGTTTTTT. It yields the protein CASGRDGATNEKLFF.

This clonotype was picked up a small number of times. The chain links TRBV13 to TRBJ1-4, with 7 bases fitting TRBD1. Germline V gene lookup returns CDR1 PRHDT and CDR2 FYEKMQ (reference sequence). J gave up 2 bases and V 6 bases, and 15 bases lay outside the gene matches. The CDR3 is made up of 18 amino acids. The DNA of the CDR3 is TGTGCCAGCAGGAGCTTCAGGGGGAGGGGCGATACTAATGAAAAACTGTTTTTT. The encoded protein is CASRSFRGRGDTNEKLFF.

This clonotype was seen repeatedly, ten times or more. Written as DNA, the CDR3 is TGTGCCTGGAGTAGGGGAGACACAGATACGCAGTATTTT. This translates into CAWSRGDTDTQYF. This chain uses TRBV30 with TRBJ2-3; possibly TRBD1 or TRBD2 for D (5 bases each). The CDR3 totals 13 residues. Germline CDR1 GTSNPN, CDR2 SVGIG (reference sequence). Deletions cut 2 bases from V and 2 bases from J, with 8 bases between.

The genes are TRBV18 and TRBJ2-7; 7 nucleotides align to TRBD1. V was clipped by 2 bases and J by 2 bases; unmatched bases: 9. The CDR3 sequence is 16 residues long. In germline, CDR1 is KGHSH, CDR2 LQKENI. CDR3 DNA sequence: TGTGCCAGCTCACCAGACAGGGTACTGCTCCCCTACGAGCAGTACTTC. Amino acids: CASSPDRVLLPYEQYF.

The chain is built from TRBV20-1 and TRBJ2-4; D might be TRBD2 (6 bases). TRBJ2-7 explains the end of the DNA better; the J call may be wrong. Looked up from germline, CDR1 is DFQATT and CDR2 is SNEGSKA (reference sequence). The CDR3 runs to 14 residues. Here the CDR3 reads CSARDEAGYYEQYF. CDR3 DNA sequence: TGCAGTGCTAGAGATGAGGCGGGATACTACGAGCAGTACTTC.

This clonotype came up many times. This CDR3 reads CASSLRTGTGRGEQYF. DNA for the CDR3: TGTGCCAGCAGTTTACGGACAGGTACGGGGAGGGGCGAGCAGTACTTC. The V call is TRBV27, the J call TRBJ2-7; the D call may be TRBD1 or TRBD2 (7 bases each). Germline V gene sequence: CDR1 MNHEY, CDR2 SMNVEV (reference sequence). This CDR3 has 16 amino acids. V dropped 2 bases and J dropped 6 bases, with 20 bases sitting between them.

The chain uses TRBV7-2 and TRBJ2-4; D may be TRBD2 (5 bases). This CDR3 comprises 14 residues. Germline loops: CDR1 SGHTA, CDR2 FQGNSA. Deletions cut 5 bases from V and 13 bases from J, with 21 bases between. CDR3 in amino acids: CASSTTGSCKPQYF. In DNA, the CDR3 is TGTGCCAGCAGCACAACGGGGTCTTGTAAGCCCCAGTACTTC.

As concerns this clonotype: A much larger clone is a single base away; this may be a read error. The gene calls are TRBV6-1 and TRBJ1-2, with D perhaps TRBD1 (5 bases). This CDR3 spans 15 amino acids. V was clipped by 4 bases and J by 4 bases, with 16 bases between them. CDR1 is MNHNS and CDR2 is SASEGT in the germline V gene. The CDR3 loop reads CASSGEQAIAYGYTF. Here the CDR3 DNA reads TGTGCCAGCAGTGGAGAACAGGCAATAGCCTATGGCTACACCTTC.

This clonotype was seen many times. The chain is built from TRBV20-1 and TRBJ2-7; D is perhaps TRBD1 (5 bases). Trimming took off 5 bases at V and 3 bases at J, with 14 bases between the two ends. Germline CDR1 is DFQATT and CDR2 is SNEGSKA (reference sequence). The CDR3 loop spans 13 amino acids. In DNA, the CDR3 is TGCAGTGCTCCGAAACCAGGGAACTACGAGCAGTACTTC. As protein: CSAPKPGNYEQYF.

Notes on this clonotype: A much larger clonotype is one base distant, so this may be a read error. This chain links TRBV5-1 with TRBJ2-5; 11 positions match TRBD2. This CDR3 has 15 residues. J gave up 5 bases and V 2 bases, and 5 bases lay outside the gene matches. Germline CDR1 reads SGHRS; CDR2 reads YFSETQ. DNA for the CDR3: TGCGCCAGCAGCTTCACTAGCGGGGGTAGGGAGACCCAGTACTTC. Amino acids: CASSFTSGGRETQYF.

This clonotype was counted at least ten times. The chain recombines TRBV18 with TRBJ2-7; D is undetermined. The CDR3 has 11 amino acids. The germline V gene has CDR1 KGHSH and CDR2 LQKENI. Trimming took off 5 bases at V and 4 bases at J, with 6 bases between the two ends. CDR3 nucleotide sequence: TGTGCCAGCTCAGCCGAGTACGAGCAGTACTTC. This encodes CASSAEYEQYF.